This TCR beta chain was identified during a study of cytomegalovirus exposure and HLA in healthy donors. Primers for the PCR totalled 60 Vbeta and 13 Jbeta. Some clones are missing from TCRdb's copy, which holds only in-frame ones; the method was immunoSEQ multiplex PCR. The table has around 70,000 clones, about four fifths seen once. Although they were nominally healthy when sampled, donors likely had unrecorded immune exposures. Germline values: CDR1 GTSNPN, CDR2 SVGIG (reference sequence). This CDR3 has 14 residues. Trimming left V 2 bases short and J 1 base short, with 11 bases between. This TCR was recovered from a male donor in good health and CMV-seropositive. The sample taken for sequencing was PBMCs. V gene TRBV30 combines with J gene TRBJ1-1, with D perhaps matching TRBD1 (5 bases). In DNA form, the CDR3 reads TGTGCCTGGAGTAGGGGCCAGGGGAACACTGAAGCTTTCTTT. As protein: CAWSRGQGNTEAFF. Based on the CDR3 plus reference TRBV30 and TRBJ1-1, the full variable domain is SQTIHQWPATLVQPVGSPLSLECTVEGTSNPNLYWYRQAAGRGLQLLFYSVGIGQISSEVPQNLSASRPQDRQFILSSKKLLLSDSGFYLCAWSRGQGNTEAFFGQGTRLTVV.